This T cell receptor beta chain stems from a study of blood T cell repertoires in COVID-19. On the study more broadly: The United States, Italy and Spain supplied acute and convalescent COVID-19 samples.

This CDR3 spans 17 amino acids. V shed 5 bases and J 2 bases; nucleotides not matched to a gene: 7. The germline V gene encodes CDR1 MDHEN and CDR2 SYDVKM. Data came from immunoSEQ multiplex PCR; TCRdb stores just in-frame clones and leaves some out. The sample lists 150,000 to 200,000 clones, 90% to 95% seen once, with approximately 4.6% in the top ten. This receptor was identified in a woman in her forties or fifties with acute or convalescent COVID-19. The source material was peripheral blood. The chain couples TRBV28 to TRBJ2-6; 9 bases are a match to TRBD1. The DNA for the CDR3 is TGTGCCAGCAGTGAACAGGGGGCGTATACTGGGGCCAACGTCCTGACTTTC. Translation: CASSEQGAYTGANVLTF.